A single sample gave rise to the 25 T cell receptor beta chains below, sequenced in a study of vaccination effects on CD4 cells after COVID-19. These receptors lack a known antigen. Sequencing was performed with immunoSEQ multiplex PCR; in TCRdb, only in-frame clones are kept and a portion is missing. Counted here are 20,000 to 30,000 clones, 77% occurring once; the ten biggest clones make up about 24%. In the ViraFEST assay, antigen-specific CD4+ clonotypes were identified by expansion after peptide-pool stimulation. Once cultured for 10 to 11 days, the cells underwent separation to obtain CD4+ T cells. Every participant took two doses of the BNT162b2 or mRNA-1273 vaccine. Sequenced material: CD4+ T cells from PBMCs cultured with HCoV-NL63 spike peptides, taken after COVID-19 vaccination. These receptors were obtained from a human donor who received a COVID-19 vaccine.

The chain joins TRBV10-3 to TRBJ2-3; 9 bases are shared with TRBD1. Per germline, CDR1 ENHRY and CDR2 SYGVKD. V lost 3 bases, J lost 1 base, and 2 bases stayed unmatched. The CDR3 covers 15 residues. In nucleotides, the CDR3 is TGTGCCATCAGTGACCGGACAGGGGGCACAGATACGCAGTATTTT. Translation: CAISDRTGGTDTQYF.

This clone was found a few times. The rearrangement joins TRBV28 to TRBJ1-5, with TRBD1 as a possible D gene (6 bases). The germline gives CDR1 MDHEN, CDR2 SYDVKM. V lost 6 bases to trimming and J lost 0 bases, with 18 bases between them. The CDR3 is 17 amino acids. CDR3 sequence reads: CASSARAGDLSNQPQHF. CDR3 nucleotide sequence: TGTGCCAGCAGCGCTAGGGCAGGGGACCTTAGCAATCAGCCCCAGCATTTT. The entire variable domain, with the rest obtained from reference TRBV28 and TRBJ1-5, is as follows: DVKVTQSSRYLVKRTGEKVFLECVQDMDHENMFWYRQDPGLGLRLIYFSYDVKMKEKGDIPEGYSVSREKKERFSLILESASTNQTSMYLCASSARAGDLSNQPQHFGDGTRLSIL.

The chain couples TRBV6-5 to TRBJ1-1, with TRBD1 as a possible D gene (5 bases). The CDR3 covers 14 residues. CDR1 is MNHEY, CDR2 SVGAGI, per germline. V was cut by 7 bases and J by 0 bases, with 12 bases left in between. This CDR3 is CASTREPMNTEAFF. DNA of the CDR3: TGTGCCAGCACCAGGGAACCGATGAACACTGAAGCTTTCTTT.

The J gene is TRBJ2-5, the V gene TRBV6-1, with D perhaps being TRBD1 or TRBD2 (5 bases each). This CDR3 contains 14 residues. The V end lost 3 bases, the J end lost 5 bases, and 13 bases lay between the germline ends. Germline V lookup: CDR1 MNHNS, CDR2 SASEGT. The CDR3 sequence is CASSESGLGETQYF. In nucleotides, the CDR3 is TGTGCCAGCAGTGAGTCGGGGCTAGGGGAGACCCAGTACTTC.

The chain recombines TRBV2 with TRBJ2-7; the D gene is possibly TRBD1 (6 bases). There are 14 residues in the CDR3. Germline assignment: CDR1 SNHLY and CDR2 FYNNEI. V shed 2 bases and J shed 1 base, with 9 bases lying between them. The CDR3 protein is CASSEWGQSYEQYF. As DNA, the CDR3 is TGTGCCAGCAGTGAATGGGGACAATCCTACGAGCAGTACTTC.

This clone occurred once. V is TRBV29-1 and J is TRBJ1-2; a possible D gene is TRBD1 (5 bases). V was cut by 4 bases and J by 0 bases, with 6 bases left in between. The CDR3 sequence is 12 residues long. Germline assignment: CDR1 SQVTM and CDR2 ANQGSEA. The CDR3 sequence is CSVGGSNYGYTF. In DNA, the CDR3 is TGCAGCGTTGGGGGGTCTAACTATGGCTACACCTTC.

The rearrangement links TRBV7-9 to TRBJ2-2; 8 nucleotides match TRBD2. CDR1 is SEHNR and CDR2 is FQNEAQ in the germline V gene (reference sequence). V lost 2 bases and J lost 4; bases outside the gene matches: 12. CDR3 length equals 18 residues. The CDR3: CASSLSRSGGRLTGELFF. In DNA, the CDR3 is TGTGCCAGCAGCTTAAGTCGGTCGGGGGGGCGTCTCACCGGGGAGCTGTTTTTT.

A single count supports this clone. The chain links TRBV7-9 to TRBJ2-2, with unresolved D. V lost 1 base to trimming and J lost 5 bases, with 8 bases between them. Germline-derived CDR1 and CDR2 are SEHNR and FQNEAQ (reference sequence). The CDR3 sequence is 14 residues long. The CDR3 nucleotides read TGTGCCAGCAGCTTAGAGCTGGGAACCGGGGAGCTGTTTTTT. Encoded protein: CASSLELGTGELFF. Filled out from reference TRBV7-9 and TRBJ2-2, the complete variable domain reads DTGVSQNPRHKITKRGQNVTFRCDPISEHNRLYWYRQTLGQGPEFLTYFQNEAQLEKSRLLSDRFSAERPKGSFSTLEIQRTEQGDSAMYLCASSLELGTGELFFGEGSRLTVL.

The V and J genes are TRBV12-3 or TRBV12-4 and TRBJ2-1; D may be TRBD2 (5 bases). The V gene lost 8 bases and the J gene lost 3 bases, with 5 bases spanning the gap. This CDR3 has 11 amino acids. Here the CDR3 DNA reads TGTGCCAGCCGGGACTACAATGAGCAGTTCTTC. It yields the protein CASRDYNEQFF.

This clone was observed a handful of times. The CDR3 loop is CASSLGQGAREQYF. CDR3 sequence (DNA): TGTGCCAGCAGTCTAGGACAGGGGGCTAGGGAGCAGTACTTC. The rearrangement uses TRBV6-5 and TRBJ2-7, with 11 bases identical to TRBD1. From germline, CDR1 is MNHEY and CDR2 SVGAGI. Trimming at V came to 5 bases and at J to 7 bases, leaving 7 bases not matched to a gene. The CDR3 consists of 14 residues.

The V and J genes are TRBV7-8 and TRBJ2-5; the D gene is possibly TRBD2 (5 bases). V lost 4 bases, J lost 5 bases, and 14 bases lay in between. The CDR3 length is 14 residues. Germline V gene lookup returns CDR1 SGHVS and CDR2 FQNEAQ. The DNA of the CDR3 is TGTGCCAGCAGCTCGTCTAGCCTGGGGGAGACCCAGTACTTC. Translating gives CASSSSSLGETQYF.

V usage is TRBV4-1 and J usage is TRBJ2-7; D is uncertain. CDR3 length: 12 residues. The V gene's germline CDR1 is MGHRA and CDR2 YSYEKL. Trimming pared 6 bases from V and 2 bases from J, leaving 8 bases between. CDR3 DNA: TGCGCCAGCAGTCGAGACACCTACGAGCAGTACTTC. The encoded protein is CASSRDTYEQYF.

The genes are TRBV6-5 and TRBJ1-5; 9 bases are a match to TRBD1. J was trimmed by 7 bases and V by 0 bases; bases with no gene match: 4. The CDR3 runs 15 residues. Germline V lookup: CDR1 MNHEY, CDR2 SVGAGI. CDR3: CASSYSYRGLQPQHF. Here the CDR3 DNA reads TGTGCCAGCAGTTACTCTTACAGGGGGCTCCAGCCCCAGCATTTT.

CDR3 loop: CASRRQGSSNEQFF. In DNA form, the CDR3 reads TGTGCCAGCAGACGACAGGGGTCTAGCAATGAGCAGTTCTTC. The chain carries TRBV3-1 (or the pseudogene TRBV3-2) and TRBJ2-1, with 8 nucleotides matching TRBD1. V shed 6 bases and J 6 bases; nucleotides not matched to a gene: 7. CDR3 length: 14 residues. Germline lookup yields CDR1 LGHDT and CDR2 YNNKEL (reference sequence).

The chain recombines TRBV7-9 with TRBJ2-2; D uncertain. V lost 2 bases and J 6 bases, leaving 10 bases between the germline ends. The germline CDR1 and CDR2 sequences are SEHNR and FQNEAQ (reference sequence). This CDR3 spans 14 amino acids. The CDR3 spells CASSLIESAGELFF. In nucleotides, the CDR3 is TGTGCCAGCAGCTTAATAGAGTCAGCCGGGGAGCTGTTTTTT.

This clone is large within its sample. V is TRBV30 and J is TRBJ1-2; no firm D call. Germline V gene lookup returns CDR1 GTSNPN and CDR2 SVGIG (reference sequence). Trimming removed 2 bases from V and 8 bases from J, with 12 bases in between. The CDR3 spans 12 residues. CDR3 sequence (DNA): TGTGCCTGGAGTCCCGTGGGTTACGGCTACACCTTC. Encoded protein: CAWSPVGYGYTF.

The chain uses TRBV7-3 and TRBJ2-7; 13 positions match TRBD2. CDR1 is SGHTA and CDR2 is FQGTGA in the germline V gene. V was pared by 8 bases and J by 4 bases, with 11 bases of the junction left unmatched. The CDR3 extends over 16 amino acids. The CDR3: CASAPSRLAGGYEQYF. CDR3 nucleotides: TGTGCCAGCGCCCCCTCCAGACTAGCGGGGGGTTACGAGCAGTACTTC.

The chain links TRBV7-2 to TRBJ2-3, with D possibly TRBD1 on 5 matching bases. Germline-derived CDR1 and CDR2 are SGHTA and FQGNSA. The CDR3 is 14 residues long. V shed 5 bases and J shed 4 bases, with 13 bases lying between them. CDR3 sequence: CASSVTAGSDTQYF. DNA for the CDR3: TGTGCCAGCAGCGTAACGGCAGGGTCAGATACGCAGTATTTT.

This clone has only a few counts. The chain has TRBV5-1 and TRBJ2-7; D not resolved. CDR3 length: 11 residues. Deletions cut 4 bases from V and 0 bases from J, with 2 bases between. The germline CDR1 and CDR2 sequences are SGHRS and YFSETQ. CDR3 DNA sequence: TGCGCCAGCAGCGCCTCCTACGAGCAGTACTTC. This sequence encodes CASSASYEQYF.

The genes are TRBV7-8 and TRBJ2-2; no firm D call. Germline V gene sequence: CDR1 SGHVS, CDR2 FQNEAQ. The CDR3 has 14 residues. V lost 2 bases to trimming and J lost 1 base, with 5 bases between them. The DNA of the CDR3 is TGTGCCAGCAGCTTATTGCGGAACACCGGGGAGCTGTTTTTT. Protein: CASSLLRNTGELFF.

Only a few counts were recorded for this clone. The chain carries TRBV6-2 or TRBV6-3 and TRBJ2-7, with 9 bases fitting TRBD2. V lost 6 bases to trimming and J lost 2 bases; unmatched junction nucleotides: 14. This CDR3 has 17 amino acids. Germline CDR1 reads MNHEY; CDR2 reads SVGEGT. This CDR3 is CASSPLKLRGRAYEQYF. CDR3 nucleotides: TGTGCCAGCAGCCCACTGAAGCTACGCGGGAGGGCCTACGAGCAGTACTTC.

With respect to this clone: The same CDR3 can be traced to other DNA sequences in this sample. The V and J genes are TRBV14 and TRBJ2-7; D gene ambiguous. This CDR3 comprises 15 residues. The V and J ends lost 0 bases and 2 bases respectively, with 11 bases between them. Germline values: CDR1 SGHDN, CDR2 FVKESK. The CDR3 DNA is TGTGCCAGCAGCCAAGAAGTTGGGTCTGCCTACGAGCAGTACTTC. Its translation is CASSQEVGSAYEQYF.

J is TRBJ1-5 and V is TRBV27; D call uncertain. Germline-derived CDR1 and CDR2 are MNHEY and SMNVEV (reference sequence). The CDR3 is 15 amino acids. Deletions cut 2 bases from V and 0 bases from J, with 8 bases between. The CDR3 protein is CASSLRIGSNQPQHF. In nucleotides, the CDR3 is TGTGCCAGCAGTTTAAGGATCGGTAGCAATCAGCCCCAGCATTTT.

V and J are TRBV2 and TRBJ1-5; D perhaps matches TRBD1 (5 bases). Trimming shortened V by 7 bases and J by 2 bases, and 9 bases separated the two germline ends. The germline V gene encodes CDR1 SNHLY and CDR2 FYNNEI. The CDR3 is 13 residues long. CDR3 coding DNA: TGTGCCAGCACCCCGGGACGCAATCAGCCCCAGCATTTT. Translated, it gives CASTPGRNQPQHF.

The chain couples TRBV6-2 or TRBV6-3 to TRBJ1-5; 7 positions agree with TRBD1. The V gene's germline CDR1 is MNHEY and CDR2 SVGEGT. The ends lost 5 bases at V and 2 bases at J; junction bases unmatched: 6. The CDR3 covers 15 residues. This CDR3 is CASSDPDRGNQPQHF. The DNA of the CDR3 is TGTGCCAGCAGTGACCCTGACAGGGGCAATCAGCCCCAGCATTTT.